This passage covers 3 T cell receptor beta chains from one sample sequenced in a study of beta chain features in type 1 diabetes. The isolated RNA, all of it, was reverse transcribed, so expressed TCRB transcripts were what got sequenced. Measured with immunoSEQ multiplex PCR; TCRdb has only the in-frame clones, and not every one. This sample has about 150,000 clones, with about 8.1% found just once. The sequenced sample was central memory CD4+ T cells from blood. The receptors originated from a man between 18 and 29 years old in good health.

The sample holds many counts of this clone. CDR3 region: CASSQGTGPQPQHF. The DNA of the CDR3 is TGCGCCAGCAGCCAAGGGACAGGGCCGCAGCCCCAGCATTTT. The rearrangement joins TRBV4-3 to TRBJ1-5; 8 nucleotides agree with TRBD1. In germline, CDR1 is LGHNA, CDR2 YSLEER. The CDR3 is 14 amino acids. V lost 1 base and J lost 7; bases outside the gene matches: 3.

This clone was observed a handful of times. This chain joins TRBV7-2 and TRBJ2-2, with D perhaps TRBD2 (6 bases). Trimming stripped 7 bases from V and 2 bases from J, with 11 bases between. In germline, CDR1 is SGHTA, CDR2 FQGNSA. The CDR3 has 14 residues. CDR3 nucleotide sequence: TGTGCCAGCAAAGCGGGCCGAAACACCGGGGAGCTGTTTTTT. It codes for CASKAGRNTGELFF.

The chain couples TRBV5-4 to TRBJ2-5, with 7 bases identical to TRBD1. Germline CDR1 and CDR2: SGHNT and YYREEE (reference sequence). The V gene end was trimmed by 3 bases and the J gene end by 2 bases; junction bases not matched to a gene: 7. The CDR3 is made up of 15 amino acids. The CDR3 reads CASSWAGGIQETQYF. The CDR3 region has the DNA TGTGCCAGCAGCTGGGCAGGGGGTATACAAGAGACCCAGTACTTC.